A single sample gave rise to the 21 T cell receptor beta chains below, sequenced in a study of cytomegalovirus exposure and HLA in healthy donors. The PCR employed 60 Vbeta primers together with 13 Jbeta primers. Using immunoSEQ multiplex PCR, the repertoire was profiled, and TCRdb retains in-frame clones only, with some absent. The sample lists about 140,000 clones, roughly 75% occurring once. What was sequenced was PBMCs. The receptors shown here come from a man under 40 in good health and CMV-seronegative.

The chain recombines TRBV6-1 with TRBJ2-7, with D perhaps matching TRBD1 (5 bases). The length of the CDR3 is 16 residues. The ends were cut back, 1 base at V and 0 bases at J, with 13 bases in the middle. Germline CDR1 MNHNS, CDR2 SASEGT. CDR3 DNA sequence: TGTGCCAGCAGTGAAGGGTGGGCAGGGTCCTCCTACGAGCAGTACTTC. Amino acids: CASSEGWAGSSYEQYF.

V is TRBV7-3 and J is TRBJ2-3, with a possible D match to TRBD2 (6 bases). This CDR3 comprises 14 residues. The germline CDR1 and CDR2 sequences are SGHTA and FQGTGA. V was pared by 3 bases and J by 8 bases, with 15 bases between. The DNA of the CDR3 is TGTGCCAGCAGCTTTGAGGGAGGCGGGTCTACGCAGTATTTT. Amino acid sequence: CASSFEGGGSTQYF. Together with reference TRBV7-3 and TRBJ2-3, the CDR3 gives the full variable domain: GAGVSQTPSNKVTEKGKYVELRCDPISGHTALYWYRQSLGQGPEFLIYFQGTGAADDSGLPNDRFFAVRPEGSVSTLKIQRTERGDSAVYLCASSFEGGGSTQYFGPGTRLTVL.

This clone has just one count. V usage is TRBV6-1 and J usage is TRBJ2-1, with 10 bases that match TRBD2. Germline V gene sequence: CDR1 MNHNS, CDR2 SASEGT. The length of the CDR3 is 14 residues. V shed 4 bases and J 6 bases; nucleotides not matched to a gene: 3. The CDR3 loop is CASSGLAGLNEQFF. CDR3 coding DNA: TGTGCCAGCAGTGGACTAGCGGGTCTCAATGAGCAGTTCTTC.

In regard to this clone: Additional DNA sequences in this sample encode the identical CDR3. The chain joins TRBV5-1 to TRBJ2-7; maybe TRBD1 (6 bases). The CDR3 has 15 amino acids. V was pared by 2 bases and J by 5 bases, with 17 bases between. Per the germline V gene, CDR1 is SGHRS and CDR2 is YFSETQ. The chain's CDR3 is CASSFTGYSSNEQYF. In DNA form, the CDR3 reads TGCGCCAGCAGCTTTACAGGGTATAGCAGTAACGAGCAGTACTTC.

This chain links TRBV5-1 with TRBJ2-5; TRBD1 agrees at 11 bases. The V segment lost 4 bases and the J segment 4 bases; nucleotides outside the gene matches: 6. The CDR3 has 15 residues. CDR1 is SGHRS, CDR2 YFSETQ, per germline. In DNA form, the CDR3 reads TGCGCCAGCAGCCAGGACAGGGGGCAGGTAGAGACCCAGTACTTC. Translating gives CASSQDRGQVETQYF.

The V gene is TRBV28, the J gene TRBJ2-3; D is unresolved. Germline CDR1 reads MDHEN; CDR2 reads SYDVKM. V lost 4 bases and J 6 bases, leaving 8 bases between the germline ends. The CDR3 covers 12 residues. CDR3 sequence reads: CASSSWADTQYF. CDR3 bases: TGTGCCAGCAGTTCCTGGGCGGATACGCAGTATTTT.

CDR3 sequence (DNA): TGCGCCAGCAGCTTGAGCCCGGGGAGGGCGTATGAAAAACTGTTTTTT. It yields the protein CASSLSPGRAYEKLFF. The chain uses TRBV5-1 and TRBJ1-4; D gene uncertain. The CDR3 extends over 16 amino acids. Deletions cut 1 base from V and 6 bases from J, with 16 bases between. CDR1 is SGHRS, CDR2 YFSETQ, per germline.

The chain employs TRBV9 and TRBJ2-7; 9 bases match TRBD1. With 4 bases clipped from V and 3 bases from J, the junction kept 8 bases outside the gene matches. The CDR3 totals 15 residues. Germline V gene data show CDR1 as SGDLS and CDR2 as YYNGEE. In DNA, the CDR3 is TGTGCCAGCAGCCTCTCCGGGACAGGGCTCTACGAGCAGTACTTC. This sequence encodes CASSLSGTGLYEQYF.

The V gene is TRBV6-5, the J gene TRBJ1-1, with 8 bases identical to TRBD1. The CDR3 length is 15 residues. With 0 bases clipped from V and 6 bases from J, the junction kept 6 bases outside the gene matches. Germline V lookup: CDR1 MNHEY, CDR2 SVGAGI. Here the CDR3 reads CASSYSGTTGAEAFF. The CDR3 DNA is TGTGCCAGCAGTTACTCAGGGACGACAGGGGCTGAAGCTTTCTTT.

The chain combines TRBV28 with TRBJ2-7; 9 bases line up with TRBD2. This CDR3 has 15 amino acids. Germline V CDR1 and CDR2: MDHEN, SYDVKM. The V segment lost 8 bases and the J segment 4 bases; nucleotides outside the gene matches: 12. For the CDR3, the DNA is TGTGCCAGCCGCGGGGGGGACCGAGGGTCTTACGAGCAGTACTTC. It specifies CASRGGDRGSYEQYF.

The J gene is TRBJ2-3, the V gene TRBV2; tentatively, D is TRBD2 (6 bases). Germline V gene sequence: CDR1 SNHLY, CDR2 FYNNEI. CDR3 length: 14 residues. V gave up 10 bases and J gave up 3 bases, with 17 bases separating them. For the CDR3, the DNA is TGTGCCACCGTCGGGCGGGATATGACAGATACGCAGTATTTT. Its translation is CATVGRDMTDTQYF.

The chain carries TRBV5-1 and TRBJ2-1; 9 bases match TRBD1. The V gene's germline CDR1 is SGHRS and CDR2 YFSETQ. This CDR3 has 15 residues. Losses at the gene ends were 2 bases for V and 3 bases for J; bases not matched to a gene: 3. CDR3 residues: CASSFGQGSYNEQFF. In DNA form, the CDR3 reads TGCGCCAGCAGCTTCGGACAGGGGAGCTACAATGAGCAGTTCTTC. The variable domain in full, completed from reference TRBV5-1 and TRBJ2-1, reads KAGVTQTPRYLIKTRGQQVTLSCSPISGHRSVSWYQQTPGQGLQFLFEYFSETQRNKGNFPGRFSGRQFSNSRSEMNVSTLELGDSALYLCASSFGQGSYNEQFFGPGTRLTVL.

This chain links TRBV5-1 with TRBJ2-1, with 8 positions matching TRBD1. V lost 4 bases, J lost 4 bases, and 10 bases stayed unmatched. In germline, CDR1 is SGHRS, CDR2 YFSETQ. The CDR3 consists of 16 residues. This CDR3 reads CASSTMTGVGYNEQFF. CDR3 nucleotide sequence: TGCGCCAGCAGCACCATGACAGGGGTTGGGTACAATGAGCAGTTCTTC. The variable domain in full, completed from reference TRBV5-1 and TRBJ2-1, reads KAGVTQTPRYLIKTRGQQVTLSCSPISGHRSVSWYQQTPGQGLQFLFEYFSETQRNKGNFPGRFSGRQFSNSRSEMNVSTLELGDSALYLCASSTMTGVGYNEQFFGPGTRLTVL.

This clone was seen just once. The chain links TRBV7-8 to TRBJ2-2, with TRBD1 identical over 7 bases. This CDR3 has 15 amino acids. J lost 4 bases, V lost 5 bases, and 7 bases had no gene match. Germline assignment: CDR1 SGHVS and CDR2 FQNEAQ. CDR3 in amino acids: CASSVQGTGTGELFF. The DNA of the CDR3 is TGTGCCAGCAGCGTACAGGGGACGGGCACCGGGGAGCTGTTTTTT.

The chain carries TRBV4-1 and TRBJ2-7, with D perhaps matching TRBD2 (6 bases). This CDR3 region has 13 residues. The germline CDR1 and CDR2 sequences are MGHRA and YSYEKL. The V end was cut by 4 bases, the J end by 9 bases, with 16 bases between. The chain's CDR3 is CASSPVTRVGQYF. The CDR3 DNA reads as TGCGCCAGCAGCCCTGTGACTAGGGTCGGGCAGTACTTC.

A few counts support this clone. The rearrangement uses TRBV5-4 and TRBJ2-7; 8 bases map to TRBD2. The CDR3 runs to 15 residues. The germline gives CDR1 SGHNT, CDR2 YYREEE (reference sequence). The ends lost 0 bases at V and 2 bases at J; junction bases unmatched: 4. CDR3 DNA: TGTGCCAGCAGCTTGGAGCCGCGGGAGGCCTACGAGCAGTACTTC. Its protein is CASSLEPREAYEQYF.

The V call is TRBV7-2, the J call TRBJ1-2; D unresolved. Germline V lookup: CDR1 SGHTA, CDR2 FQGNSA. V lost 1 base and J lost 2, with 8 bases in between. The CDR3 consists of 14 residues. The CDR3 DNA is TGTGCCAGCAGCTTAGAACCCTACAACTATGGCTACACCTTC. It codes for CASSLEPYNYGYTF.

This clone was seen once. This chain connects TRBV5-1 to TRBJ2-3; maybe TRBD1 (7 bases). Germline assignment: CDR1 SGHRS and CDR2 YFSETQ. The CDR3 totals 15 residues. V lost 3 bases to trimming and J lost 4 bases, with 15 bases between them. The DNA for the CDR3 is TGCGCCAGCAGCTCTGACAGGGTAGCGGCAGATACGCAGTATTTT. It codes for CASSSDRVAADTQYF.

The chain employs TRBV6-1 and TRBJ1-4; 9 bases are a match to TRBD1. This CDR3 comprises 14 residues. The trim removed 4 bases at V and 8 bases at J, leaving 5 bases unmatched. Per the germline V gene, CDR1 is MNHNS and CDR2 is SASEGT. CDR3 sequence: CASSVQGAHEKLFF. For the CDR3, the DNA is TGTGCCAGCAGTGTACAGGGGGCGCACGAAAAACTGTTTTTT.

This clone was seen once. The chain combines TRBV5-4 with TRBJ2-7; TRBD2 is a possible D gene (6 bases). Germline CDR1 is SGHNT and CDR2 is YYREEE (reference sequence). V was trimmed by 1 base and J by 6 bases, leaving 14 bases between them. This CDR3 spans 14 amino acids. CDR3 bases: TGTGCCAGCAGCTTGCCTAGCGTAAATACCGAGCAGTACTTC. As protein: CASSLPSVNTEQYF.

The chain combines TRBV7-6 with TRBJ1-1, with D perhaps matching TRBD1 (5 bases). This CDR3 has 15 residues. Germline CDR1 reads SGHVS; CDR2 reads FNYEAQ. With 1 base removed from V and 3 bases from J, the gap between germline ends came to 12 bases. The DNA of the CDR3 is TGTGCCAGCAGCTTAGGGAGGGGCGGGGACACTGAAGCTTTCTTT. Residues: CASSLGRGGDTEAFF.